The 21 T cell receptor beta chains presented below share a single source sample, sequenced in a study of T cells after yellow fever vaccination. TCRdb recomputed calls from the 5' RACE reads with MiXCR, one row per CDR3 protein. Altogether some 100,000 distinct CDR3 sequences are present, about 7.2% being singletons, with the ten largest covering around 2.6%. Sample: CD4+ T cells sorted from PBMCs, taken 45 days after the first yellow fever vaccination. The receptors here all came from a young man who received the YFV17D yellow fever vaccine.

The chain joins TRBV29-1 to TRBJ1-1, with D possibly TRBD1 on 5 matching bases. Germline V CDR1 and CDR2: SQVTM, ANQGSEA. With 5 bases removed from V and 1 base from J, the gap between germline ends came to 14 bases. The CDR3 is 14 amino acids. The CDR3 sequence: CSVKPFGGNTEAFF. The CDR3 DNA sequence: TGCAGCGTTAAACCTTTCGGGGGGAACACTGAAGCTTTCTTT. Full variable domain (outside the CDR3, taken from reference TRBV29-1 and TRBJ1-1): SAVISQKPSRDICQRGTSLTIQCQVDSQVTMMFWYRQQPGQSLTLIATANQGSEATYESGFVIDKFPISRPNLTFSTLTVSNMSPEDSSIYLCSVKPFGGNTEAFFGQGTRLTVV.

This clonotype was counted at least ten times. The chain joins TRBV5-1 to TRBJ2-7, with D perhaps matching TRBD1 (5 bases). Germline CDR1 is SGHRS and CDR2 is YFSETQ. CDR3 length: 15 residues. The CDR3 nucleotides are TGCGCCAGAAGCTTGGGGCACGCGCCCAGCGACGAGCAGTACGTC. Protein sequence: CARSLGHAPSDEQYV.

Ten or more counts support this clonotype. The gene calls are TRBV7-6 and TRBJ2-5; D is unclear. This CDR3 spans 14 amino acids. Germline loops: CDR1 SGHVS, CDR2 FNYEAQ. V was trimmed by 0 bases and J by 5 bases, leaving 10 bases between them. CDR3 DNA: TGTGCCAGCAGCTTAGCACGAGCGAGGGAGACCCAGTACTTC. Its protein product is CASSLARARETQYF.

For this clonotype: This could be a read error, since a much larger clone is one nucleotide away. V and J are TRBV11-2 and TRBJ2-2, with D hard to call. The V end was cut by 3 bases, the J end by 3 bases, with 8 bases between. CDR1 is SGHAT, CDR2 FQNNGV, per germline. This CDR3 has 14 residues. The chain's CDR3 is CASSFGWDTGELFF. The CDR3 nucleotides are TGTGCCAGCAGCTTCGGGTGGGACACCGGGGAGCTGTTTTTT.

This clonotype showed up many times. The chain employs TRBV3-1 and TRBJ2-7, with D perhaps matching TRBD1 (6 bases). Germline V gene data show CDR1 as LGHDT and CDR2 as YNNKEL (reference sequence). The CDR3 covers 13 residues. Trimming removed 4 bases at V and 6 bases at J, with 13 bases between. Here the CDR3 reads CASSPGPGVEQYF. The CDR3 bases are TGTGCCAGCAGCCCAGGGCCAGGGGTCGAGCAGTACTTC.

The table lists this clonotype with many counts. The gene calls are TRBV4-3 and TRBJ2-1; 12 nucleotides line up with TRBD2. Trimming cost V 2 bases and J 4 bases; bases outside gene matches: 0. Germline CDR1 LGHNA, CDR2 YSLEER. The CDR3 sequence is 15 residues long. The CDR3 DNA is TGCGCCAGCAGCCAACTAGCGGGGGGGTACAATGAGCAGTTCTTC. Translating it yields CASSQLAGGYNEQFF.

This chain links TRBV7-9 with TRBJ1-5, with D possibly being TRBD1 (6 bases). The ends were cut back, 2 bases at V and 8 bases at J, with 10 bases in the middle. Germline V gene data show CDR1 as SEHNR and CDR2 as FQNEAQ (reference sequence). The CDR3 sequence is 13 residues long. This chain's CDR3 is CASSLSRGEPQHF. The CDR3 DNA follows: TGTGCCAGCAGCTTAAGCAGGGGTGAGCCCCAGCATTTT. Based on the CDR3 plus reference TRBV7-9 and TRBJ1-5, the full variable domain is DTGVSQNPRHKITKRGQNVTFRCDPISEHNRLYWYRQTLGQGPEFLTYFQNEAQLEKSRLLSDRFSAERPKGSFSTLEIQRTEQGDSAMYLCASSLSRGEPQHFGDGTRLSIL.

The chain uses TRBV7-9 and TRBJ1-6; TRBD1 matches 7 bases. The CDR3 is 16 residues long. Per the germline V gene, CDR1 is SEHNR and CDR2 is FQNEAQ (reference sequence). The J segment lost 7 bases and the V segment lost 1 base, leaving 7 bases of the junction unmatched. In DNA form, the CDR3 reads TGTGCCAGCAGCTTAGGACCACAGGGGTACAATTCACCCCTCCACTTT. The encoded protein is CASSLGPQGYNSPLHF.

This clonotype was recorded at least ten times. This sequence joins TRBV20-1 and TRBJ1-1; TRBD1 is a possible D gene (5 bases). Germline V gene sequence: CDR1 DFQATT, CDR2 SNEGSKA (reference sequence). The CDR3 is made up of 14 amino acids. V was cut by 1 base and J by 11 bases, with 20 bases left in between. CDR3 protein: CSARVRGRGGRAFF. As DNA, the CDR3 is TGCAGTGCTAGAGTACGGGGTAGGGGAGGACGGGCTTTCTTT.

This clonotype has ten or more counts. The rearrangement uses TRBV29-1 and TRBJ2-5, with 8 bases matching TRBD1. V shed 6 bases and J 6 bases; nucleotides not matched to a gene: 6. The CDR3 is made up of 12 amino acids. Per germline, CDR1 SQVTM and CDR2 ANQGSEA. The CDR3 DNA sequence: TGCAGCGTGCTGGACAGGGTAAAGACCCAGTACTTC. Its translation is CSVLDRVKTQYF.

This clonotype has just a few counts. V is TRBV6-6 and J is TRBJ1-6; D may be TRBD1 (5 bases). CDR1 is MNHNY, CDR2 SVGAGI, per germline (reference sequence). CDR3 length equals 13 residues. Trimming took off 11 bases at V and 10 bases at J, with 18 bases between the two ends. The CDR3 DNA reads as TGTGCCGGAGGTTTCAGGGTGAACTCACCCCTCCACTTT. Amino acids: CAGGFRVNSPLHF.

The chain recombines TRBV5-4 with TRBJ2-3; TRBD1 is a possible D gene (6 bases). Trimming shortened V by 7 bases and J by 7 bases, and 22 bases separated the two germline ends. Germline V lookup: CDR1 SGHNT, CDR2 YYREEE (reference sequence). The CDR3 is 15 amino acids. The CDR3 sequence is CASSNLGAVVNTQYF. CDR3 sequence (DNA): TGTGCCAGCTCAAACTTGGGGGCAGTGGTAAATACGCAGTATTTT.

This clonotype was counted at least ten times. CDR3 DNA: TGCGCCAGCAGCTTGCCGGGACACGGACAAGAGACCCAGTACTTC. It is translated as CASSLPGHGQETQYF. This chain links TRBV5-1 with TRBJ2-5; maybe TRBD1 (6 bases). Germline CDR1 is SGHRS and CDR2 is YFSETQ. The V end lost 1 base, the J end lost 2 bases, and 12 bases lay between the germline ends. CDR3 size: 15 residues. Filled out from reference TRBV5-1 and TRBJ2-5, the complete variable domain reads KAGVTQTPRYLIKTRGQQVTLSCSPISGHRSVSWYQQTPGQGLQFLFEYFSETQRNKGNFPGRFSGRQFSNSRSEMNVSTLELGDSALYLCASSLPGHGQETQYFGPGTRLLVL.

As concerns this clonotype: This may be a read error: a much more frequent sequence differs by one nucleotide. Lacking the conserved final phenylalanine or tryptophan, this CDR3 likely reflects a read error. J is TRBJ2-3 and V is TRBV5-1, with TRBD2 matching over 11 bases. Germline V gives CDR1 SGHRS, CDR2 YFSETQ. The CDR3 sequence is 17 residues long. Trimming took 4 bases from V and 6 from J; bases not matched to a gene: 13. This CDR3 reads CASSRNRLAGLRDTQYY. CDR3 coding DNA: TGCGCCAGCAGCCGCAACCGACTAGCGGGGTTGAGGGATACGCAGTATTAT.

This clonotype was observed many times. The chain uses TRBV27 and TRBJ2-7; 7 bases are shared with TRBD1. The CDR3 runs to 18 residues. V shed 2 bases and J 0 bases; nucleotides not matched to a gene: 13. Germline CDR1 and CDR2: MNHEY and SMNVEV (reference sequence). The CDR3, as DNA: TGTGCCAGCAGTTTACCCGGGAATCGGACAGGAAGCTCCTACGAGCAGTACTTC. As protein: CASSLPGNRTGSSYEQYF.

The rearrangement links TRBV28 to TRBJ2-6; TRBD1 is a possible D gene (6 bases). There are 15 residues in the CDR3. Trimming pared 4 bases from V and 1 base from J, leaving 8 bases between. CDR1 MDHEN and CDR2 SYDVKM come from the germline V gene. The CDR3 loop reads CASSYRVSGANVLTF. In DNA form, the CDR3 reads TGTGCCAGCAGTTACAGGGTTTCTGGGGCCAACGTCCTGACTTTC. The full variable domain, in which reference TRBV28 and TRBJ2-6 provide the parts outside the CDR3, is DVKVTQSSRYLVKRTGEKVFLECVQDMDHENMFWYRQDPGLGLRLIYFSYDVKMKEKGDIPEGYSVSREKKERFSLILESASTNQTSMYLCASSYRVSGANVLTFGAGSRLTVL.

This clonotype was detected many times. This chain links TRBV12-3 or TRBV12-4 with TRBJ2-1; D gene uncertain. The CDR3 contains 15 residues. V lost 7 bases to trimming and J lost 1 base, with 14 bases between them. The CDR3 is CASTGSTLSYNEQFF. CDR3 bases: TGTGCCAGCACGGGTAGCACTCTTTCCTACAATGAGCAGTTCTTC.

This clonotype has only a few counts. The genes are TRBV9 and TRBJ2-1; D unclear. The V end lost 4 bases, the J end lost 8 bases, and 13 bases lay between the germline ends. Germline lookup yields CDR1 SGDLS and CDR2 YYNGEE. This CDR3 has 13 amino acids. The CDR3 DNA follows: TGTGCCAGCAGCTTAACGGTAGAGGATGAGCAGTTCTTC. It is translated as CASSLTVEDEQFF.

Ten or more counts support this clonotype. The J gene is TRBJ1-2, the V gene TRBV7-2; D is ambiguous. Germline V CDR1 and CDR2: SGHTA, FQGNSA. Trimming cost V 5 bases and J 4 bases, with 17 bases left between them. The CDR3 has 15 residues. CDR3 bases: TGTGCCAGCAGCCCTCCGGGAAGCAGGTCCTATGGCTACACCTTC. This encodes CASSPPGSRSYGYTF.

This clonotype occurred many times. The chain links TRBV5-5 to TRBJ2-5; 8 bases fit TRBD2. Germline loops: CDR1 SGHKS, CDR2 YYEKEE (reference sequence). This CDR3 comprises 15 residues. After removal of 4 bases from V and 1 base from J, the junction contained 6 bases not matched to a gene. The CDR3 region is CASSGRLAIQETQYF. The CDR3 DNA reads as TGTGCCAGCAGCGGAAGACTAGCGATCCAAGAGACCCAGTACTTC.

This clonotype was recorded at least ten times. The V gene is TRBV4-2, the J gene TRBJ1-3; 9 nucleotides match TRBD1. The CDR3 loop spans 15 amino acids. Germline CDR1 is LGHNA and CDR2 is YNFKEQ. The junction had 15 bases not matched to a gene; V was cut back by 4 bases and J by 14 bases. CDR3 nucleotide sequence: TGTGCCAGCAGCCCACTGGCCGGGACAGGGAATATCGTATATTTT. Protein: CASSPLAGTGNIVYF.